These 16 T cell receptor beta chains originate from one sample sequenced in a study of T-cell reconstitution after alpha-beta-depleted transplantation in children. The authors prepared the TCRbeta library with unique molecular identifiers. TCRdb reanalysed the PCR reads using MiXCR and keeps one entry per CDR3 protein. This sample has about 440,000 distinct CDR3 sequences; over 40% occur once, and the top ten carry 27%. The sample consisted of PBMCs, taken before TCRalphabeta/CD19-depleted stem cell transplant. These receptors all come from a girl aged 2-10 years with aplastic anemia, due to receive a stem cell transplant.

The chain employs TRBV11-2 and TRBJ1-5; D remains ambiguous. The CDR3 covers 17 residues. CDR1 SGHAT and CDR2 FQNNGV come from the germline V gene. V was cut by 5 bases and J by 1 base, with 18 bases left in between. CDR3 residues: CASSLGVGLSSNQPQHF. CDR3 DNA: TGTGCCAGCAGCCTAGGCGTAGGGCTGTCAAGCAATCAGCCCCAGCATTTT.

Written as DNA, the CDR3 is TGCAGTGCTAGGACTAGCGGGAGGGATACGCAGTATTTT. Translated: CSARTSGRDTQYF. The genes are TRBV20-1 and TRBJ2-3, with 13 bases fitting TRBD2. The length of the CDR3 is 13 residues. Germline lookup yields CDR1 DFQATT and CDR2 SNEGSKA (reference sequence). Trimming took 3 bases from V and 6 from J; bases not matched to a gene: 0.

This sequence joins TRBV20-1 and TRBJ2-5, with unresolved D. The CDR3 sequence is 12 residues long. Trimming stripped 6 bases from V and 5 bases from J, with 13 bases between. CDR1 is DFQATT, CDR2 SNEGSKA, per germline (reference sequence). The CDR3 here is CSATIRRETQYF. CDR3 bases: TGCAGTGCCACGATTAGAAGGGAGACCCAGTACTTC.

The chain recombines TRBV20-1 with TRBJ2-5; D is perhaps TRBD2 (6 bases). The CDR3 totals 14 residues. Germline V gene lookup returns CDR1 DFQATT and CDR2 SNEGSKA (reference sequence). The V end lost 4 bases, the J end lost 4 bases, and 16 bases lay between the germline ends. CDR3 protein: CSANTAASVETQYF. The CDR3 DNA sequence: TGCAGTGCTAATACGGCGGCTAGCGTAGAGACCCAGTACTTC.

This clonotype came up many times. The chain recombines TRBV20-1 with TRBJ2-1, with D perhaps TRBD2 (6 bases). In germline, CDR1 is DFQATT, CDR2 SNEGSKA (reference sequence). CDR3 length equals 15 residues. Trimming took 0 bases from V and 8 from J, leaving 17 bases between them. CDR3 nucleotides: TGCAGTGCTAGAGATGGCGGGAAGGGGAGGTATGAGCAGTTCTTC. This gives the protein CSARDGGKGRYEQFF.

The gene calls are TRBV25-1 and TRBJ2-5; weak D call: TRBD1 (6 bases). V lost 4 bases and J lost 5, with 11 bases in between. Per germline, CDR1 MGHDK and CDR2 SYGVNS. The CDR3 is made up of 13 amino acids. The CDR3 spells CASSGDRWETQYF. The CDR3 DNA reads TGTGCCAGCAGTGGTGACAGGTGGGAGACCCAGTACTTC.

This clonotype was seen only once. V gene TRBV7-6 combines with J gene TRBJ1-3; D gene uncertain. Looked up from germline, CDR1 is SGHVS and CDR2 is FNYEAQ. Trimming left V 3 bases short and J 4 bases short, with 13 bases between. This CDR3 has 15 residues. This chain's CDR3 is CASSFVSERGNTIYF. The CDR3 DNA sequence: TGTGCCAGCAGCTTCGTGTCGGAGAGAGGAAACACCATATATTTT. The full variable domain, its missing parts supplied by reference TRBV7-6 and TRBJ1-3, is GAGVSQSPRYKVTKRGQDVALRCDPISGHVSLYWYRQALGQGPEFLTYFNYEAQQDKSGLPNDRFSAERPEGSISTLTIQRTEQRDSAMYRCASSFVSERGNTIYFGEGSWLTVV.

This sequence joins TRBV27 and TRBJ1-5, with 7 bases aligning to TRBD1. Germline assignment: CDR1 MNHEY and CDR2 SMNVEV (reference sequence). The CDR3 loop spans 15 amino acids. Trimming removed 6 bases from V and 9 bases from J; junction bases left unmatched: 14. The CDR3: CASSKGADRSLPQHF. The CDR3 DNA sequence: TGTGCCAGCAGCAAGGGGGCGGATCGGTCTTTGCCCCAGCATTTT.

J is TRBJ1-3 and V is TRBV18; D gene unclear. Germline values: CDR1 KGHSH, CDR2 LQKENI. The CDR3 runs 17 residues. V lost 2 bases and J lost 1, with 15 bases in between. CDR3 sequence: CASSPGRGPGSGNTIYF. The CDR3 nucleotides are TGTGCCAGCTCACCAGGAAGAGGGCCCGGATCTGGAAACACCATATATTTT. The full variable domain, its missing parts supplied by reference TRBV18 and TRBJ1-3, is NAGVMQNPRHLVRRRGQEARLRCSPMKGHSHVYWYRQLPEEGLKFMVYLQKENIIDESGMPKERFSAEFPKEGPSILRIQQVVRGDSAAYFCASSPGRGPGSGNTIYFGEGSWLTVV.

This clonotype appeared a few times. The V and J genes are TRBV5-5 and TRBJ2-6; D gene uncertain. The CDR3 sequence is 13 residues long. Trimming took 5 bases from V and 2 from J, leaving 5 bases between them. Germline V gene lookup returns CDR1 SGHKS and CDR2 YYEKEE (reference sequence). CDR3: CASRSTGANVLTF. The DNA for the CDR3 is TGTGCCAGCAGGTCTACTGGGGCCAACGTCCTGACTTTC.

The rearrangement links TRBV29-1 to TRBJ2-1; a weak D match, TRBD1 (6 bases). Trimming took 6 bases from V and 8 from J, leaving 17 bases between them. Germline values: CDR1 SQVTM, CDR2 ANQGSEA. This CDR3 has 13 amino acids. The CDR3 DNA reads TGCAGCGTAAGAACCGACAGGTTGGATGAGCAGTTCTTC. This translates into CSVRTDRLDEQFF.

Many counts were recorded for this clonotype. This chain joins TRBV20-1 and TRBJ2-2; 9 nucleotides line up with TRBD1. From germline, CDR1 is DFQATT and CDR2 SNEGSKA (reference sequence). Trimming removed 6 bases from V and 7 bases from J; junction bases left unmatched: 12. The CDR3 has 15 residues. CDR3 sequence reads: CSATAGTGKHGELFF. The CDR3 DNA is TGCAGTGCCACAGCCGGGACAGGGAAGCACGGGGAGCTGTTTTTT.

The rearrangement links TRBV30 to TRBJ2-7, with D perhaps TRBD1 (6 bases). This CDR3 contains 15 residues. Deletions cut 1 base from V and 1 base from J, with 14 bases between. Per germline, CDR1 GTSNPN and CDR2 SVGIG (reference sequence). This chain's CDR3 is CAWSADSGWSYEQYF. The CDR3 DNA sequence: TGTGCCTGGAGTGCGGACAGTGGCTGGTCCTACGAGCAGTACTTC.

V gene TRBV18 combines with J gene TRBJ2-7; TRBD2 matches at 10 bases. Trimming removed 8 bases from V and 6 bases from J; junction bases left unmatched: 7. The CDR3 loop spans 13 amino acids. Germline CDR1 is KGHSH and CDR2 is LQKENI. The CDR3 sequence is CASAPGLATEQYF. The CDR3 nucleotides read TGTGCCAGCGCGCCGGGACTAGCGACCGAGCAGTACTTC.

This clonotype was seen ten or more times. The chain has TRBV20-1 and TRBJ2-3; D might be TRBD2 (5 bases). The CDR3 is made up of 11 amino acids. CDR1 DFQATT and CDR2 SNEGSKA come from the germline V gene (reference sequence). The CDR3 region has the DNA TGCAGCCCGGGAAGCACAGATACGCAGTATTTT. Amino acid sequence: CSPGSTDTQYF.

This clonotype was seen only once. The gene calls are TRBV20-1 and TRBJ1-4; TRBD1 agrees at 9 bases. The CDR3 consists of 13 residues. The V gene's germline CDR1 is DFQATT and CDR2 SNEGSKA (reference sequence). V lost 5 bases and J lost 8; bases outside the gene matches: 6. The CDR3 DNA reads TGCAGTGCTCTGGACAGGGGAGTGGAAAAACTGTTTTTT. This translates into CSALDRGVEKLFF.